This TCR beta chain stems from a study of T-cell memory formation after mild COVID-19. This clonotype was counted a few times. One entry per CDR3 protein results from TCRdb running MiXCR on the 5' RACE reads. The table records more than 400,000 distinct CDR3 sequences, 18% of them present only once. V gave up 4 bases and J gave up 9 bases, with 18 bases separating them. Looked up from germline, CDR1 is KGHDR and CDR2 is SFDVKD. This CDR3 region has 14 residues. The V gene is TRBV24-1, the J gene TRBJ2-7; D might be TRBD2 (6 bases). Sequencing was done on a sample of PBMCs or a T cell subset sorted from them (not recorded which). This sequence was found in an adult woman who had mild COVID-19 (a few samples of this study predate the infection). Cell type and time point are not known. This CDR3 reads CATSESGTMEGQYF. CDR3 bases: TGTGCCACCAGTGAATCAGGCACTATGGAGGGGCAGTACTTC.